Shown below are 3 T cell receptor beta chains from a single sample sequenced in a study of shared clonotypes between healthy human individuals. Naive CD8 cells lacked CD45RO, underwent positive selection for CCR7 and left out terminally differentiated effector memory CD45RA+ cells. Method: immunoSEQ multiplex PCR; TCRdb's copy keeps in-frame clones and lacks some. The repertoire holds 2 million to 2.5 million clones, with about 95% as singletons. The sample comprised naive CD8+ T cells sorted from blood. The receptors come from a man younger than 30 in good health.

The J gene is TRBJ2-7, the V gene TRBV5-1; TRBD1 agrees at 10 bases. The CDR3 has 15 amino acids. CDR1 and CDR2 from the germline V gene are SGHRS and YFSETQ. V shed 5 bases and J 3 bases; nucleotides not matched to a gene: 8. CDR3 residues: CASSPSGTGDYEQYF. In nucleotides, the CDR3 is TGCGCCAGCAGTCCTTCCGGGACAGGGGACTACGAGCAGTACTTC.

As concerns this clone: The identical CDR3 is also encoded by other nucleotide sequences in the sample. The CDR3: CASSPRQGASYEQYF. As DNA, the CDR3 is TGCGCCAGCAGCCCGCGACAGGGGGCAAGCTACGAGCAGTACTTC. The chain couples TRBV4-1 to TRBJ2-7, with 10 bases that match TRBD1. The CDR3 contains 15 residues. Germline V gene sequence: CDR1 MGHRA, CDR2 YSYEKL. With 4 bases clipped from V and 3 bases from J, the junction kept 6 bases outside the gene matches.

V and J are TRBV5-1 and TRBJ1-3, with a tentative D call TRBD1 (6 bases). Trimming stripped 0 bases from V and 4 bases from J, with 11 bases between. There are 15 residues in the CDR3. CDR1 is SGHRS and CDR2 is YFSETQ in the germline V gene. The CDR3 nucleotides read TGCGCCAGCAGCTTGGACAGGGCGGTGGGAAACACCATATATTTT. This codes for CASSLDRAVGNTIYF. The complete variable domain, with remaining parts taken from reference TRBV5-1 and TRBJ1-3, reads KAGVTQTPRYLIKTRGQQVTLSCSPISGHRSVSWYQQTPGQGLQFLFEYFSETQRNKGNFPGRFSGRQFSNSRSEMNVSTLELGDSALYLCASSLDRAVGNTIYFGEGSWLTVV.